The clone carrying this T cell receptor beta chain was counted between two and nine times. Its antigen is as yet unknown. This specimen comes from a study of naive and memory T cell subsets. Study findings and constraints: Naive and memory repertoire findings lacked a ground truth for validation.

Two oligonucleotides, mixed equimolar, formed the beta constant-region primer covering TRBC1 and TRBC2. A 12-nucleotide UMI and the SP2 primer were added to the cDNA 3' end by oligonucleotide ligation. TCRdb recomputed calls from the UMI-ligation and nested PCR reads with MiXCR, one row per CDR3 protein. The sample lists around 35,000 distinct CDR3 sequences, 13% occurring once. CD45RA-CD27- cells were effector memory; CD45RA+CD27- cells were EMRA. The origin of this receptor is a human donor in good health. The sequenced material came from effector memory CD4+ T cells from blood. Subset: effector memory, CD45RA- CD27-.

The CDR3 DNA sequence: TGTGCCAGCAGCTTAGGTCGCATATCCTACGAGCAGTACTTC. It encodes CASSLGRISYEQYF. V usage is TRBV7-8 and J usage is TRBJ2-7; D is uncertain. Germline V gene lookup returns CDR1 SGHVS and CDR2 FQNEAQ. The CDR3 length is 14 residues. Trimming pared 1 base from V and 1 base from J, leaving 8 bases between.